Given below is one T cell receptor beta chain in context. TCRdb fed the RT-PCR reads into MiXCR, producing one record per CDR3 protein. The sample shows about 170,000 distinct CDR3 sequences, approximately 12% of them seen only once. This sample is drawn from a study of response to subunit inactivated influenza vaccine. These records were also assigned to another study, of T cells expressing NK-cell markers. Per that paper: Making the TCR beta cDNA relied on 5'RACE template switching with UMIs. TCR beta repertoires came from sorted CD3+CD56+NKG2C+, CD3+CD56+NKG2C- and CD3+CD56-NKG2C+ T cells. The use of an anti-gamma-delta TCR antibody, which was added in several experiments, restricted sorting to T cells expressing alpha-beta TCR. Leadership of the CD3+CD56-NKG2C+ fraction also belonged to these clonotypes in several donors. It was still unclear whether expanded NKG2C+ T cell clones were HCMV specific.

The origin of this receptor is a man aged 50-60 years who received an inactivated influenza vaccine. Specimen: CD8+ T cells sorted from PBMCs, collected 11 to 12 days after vaccination.

The CDR3 sequence: CASSLNPTGYEQYF. For the CDR3, the DNA is TGTGCCAGCAGTTTAAATCCCACGGGCTACGAGCAGTACTTC. The chain joins TRBV28 to TRBJ2-7; D uncertain. The ends were cut back, 2 bases at V and 3 bases at J, with 11 bases in the middle. The germline V gene encodes CDR1 MDHEN and CDR2 SYDVKM. The CDR3 is 14 residues long.